The entry below describes one T cell receptor beta chain. The antigen remains unidentified. V was clipped by 4 bases and J by 4 bases, with 17 bases between them. The V gene's germline CDR1 is SGHTA and CDR2 FQGNSA. The CDR3 length is 15 residues. Time point noted: cycle 4 day 1 (C4D1), after more than 5 weeks of nivolumab. There was relapse after autologous stem cell transplantation in every patient, and there was variation in brentuximab vedotin exposure. Profiled with immunoSEQ multiplex PCR; TCRdb holds only in-frame clones, not every one. The sample includes 25,000 to 35,000 clones, approximately 67% seen only once; the top ten take about 3.9%. This record belongs to a study of PD-1 blockade in classical Hodgkin lymphoma. Regarding the study as a whole: As was reported, newly diagnosed patients showed lower baseline TCR diversity than healthy donors did.

This chain uses TRBV7-2 with TRBJ2-7; no clear D. The source is a human donor with classical Hodgkin lymphoma. The specimen was peripheral blood mononuclear cells (PBMCs), collected before the fourth cycle of nivolumab. Here the CDR3 reads CASSSTPNGGYEQYF. Written as DNA, the CDR3 is TGTGCCAGCAGCTCTACACCCAACGGCGGTTACGAGCAGTACTTC.